This is a list of T cell receptor beta chains from one sample in a study of early stage breast cancer tumors. Method: immunoSEQ multiplex PCR; TCRdb's copy keeps in-frame clones and lacks some. In the table there are 25,000 to 35,000 clones, roughly four fifths of which are singletons. Sequenced sample: blood. The receptors shown here come from a person aged 40 to 50 with breast cancer. The CDR3 runs from the conserved cysteine through the conserved F or W. The D gene is left open where the match is weak. Not all rows give a size; the values are once, few, many and, for expanded clones, a class.

d_call: TRBD1; j_call: TRBJ1-4; clone_size: NA; cdr3_length: 16; v_call: TRBV28; cdr3_nt: TGTGCCAGCAGGGTTCACAGGGGGCTGTCTAATGAAAAACTGTTTTTT; cdr3_aa: CASRVHRGLSNEKLFF
d_call: TRBD2; j_call: TRBJ2-1; clone_size: NA; cdr3_length: 14; v_call: TRBV19; cdr3_nt: TGTGCCAGTAGTAAGGCTAGCGGTTACAATGAGCAGTTCTTC; cdr3_aa: CASSKASGYNEQFF
d_call: NA; j_call: TRBJ2-3; clone_size: NA; cdr3_length: 13; v_call: TRBV28; cdr3_nt: TGTGCCAGCAGTTTAACCAGGGCAGATACGCAGTATTTT; cdr3_aa: CASSLTRADTQYF
d_call: NA; j_call: TRBJ2-3; clone_size: NA; cdr3_length: 15; v_call: TRBV28; cdr3_nt: TGTGCCAGCAGTTTTGGAACCGGGAGCACAGATACGCAGTATTTT; cdr3_aa: CASSFGTGSTDTQYF
d_call: TRBD1; j_call: TRBJ1-2; clone_size: few; cdr3_length: 11; v_call: TRBV19; cdr3_nt: TGTGCCAGCCGACAGGGTGACGGCTACACCTTC; cdr3_aa: CASRQGDGYTF
d_call: NA; j_call: TRBJ2-7; clone_size: few; cdr3_length: 12; v_call: TRBV29-1; cdr3_nt: TGCAGCGTTGAGACGGGTCTCTACGAGCAGTACTTC; cdr3_aa: CSVETGLYEQYF
d_call: TRBD2; j_call: TRBJ2-7; clone_size: once; cdr3_length: 16; v_call: TRBV6-5; cdr3_nt: TGTGCCAGCAGTTACTCCGTTGGGACTAGCGGTTACGAGCAGTACTTC; cdr3_aa: CASSYSVGTSGYEQYF
d_call: NA; j_call: TRBJ2-1; clone_size: NA; cdr3_length: 10; v_call: TRBV30; cdr3_nt: TGTGCCTGGAAGAACAATGAGCAGTTCTTC; cdr3_aa: CAWKNNEQFF
d_call: TRBD2; j_call: TRBJ2-2; clone_size: NA; cdr3_length: 14; v_call: TRBV18; cdr3_nt: TGTGCCAGCCGGACTAGCGTGGACACCGGGGAGCTGTTTTTT; cdr3_aa: CASRTSVDTGELFF
d_call: NA; j_call: TRBJ2-2; clone_size: NA; cdr3_length: 12; v_call: TRBV29-1; cdr3_nt: TGCAGCGTTGCTACTAGCACCGGGGAGCTGTTTTTT; cdr3_aa: CSVATSTGELFF
d_call: TRBD1; j_call: TRBJ2-1; clone_size: NA; cdr3_length: 17; v_call: TRBV6-1; cdr3_nt: TGTGCCAGCAGTGGTACAGGGGTCAGTAGCGCCTACAATGAGCAGTTCTTC; cdr3_aa: CASSGTGVSSAYNEQFF
d_call: NA; j_call: TRBJ2-3; clone_size: NA; cdr3_length: 12; v_call: TRBV7-9; cdr3_nt: TGTGCCAGCAGCTTAGGGACAGATACGCAGTATTTT; cdr3_aa: CASSLGTDTQYF
d_call: NA; j_call: TRBJ2-7; clone_size: medium-sized; cdr3_length: 13; v_call: TRBV19; cdr3_nt: TGTGCCAGTAGTATAGGAGGGTCGGGCGAGCAGTACTTC; cdr3_aa: CASSIGGSGEQYF
d_call: NA; j_call: TRBJ2-2; clone_size: few; cdr3_length: 13; v_call: TRBV4-1; cdr3_nt: TGCGCCAGCAGCCCACTACGGTCCGGGGAGCTGTTTTTT; cdr3_aa: CASSPLRSGELFF
d_call: TRBD1; j_call: TRBJ2-5; clone_size: NA; cdr3_length: 13; v_call: TRBV5-1; cdr3_nt: TGCGCCAGCAGCGGGGGACAGGGTGAGACCCAGTACTTC; cdr3_aa: CASSGGQGETQYF
d_call: TRBD1; j_call: TRBJ2-1; clone_size: NA; cdr3_length: 14; v_call: TRBV5-6; cdr3_nt: TGTGCCAGCAGCCCGGGACAGGGGTGGACTGAGCAGTTCTTC; cdr3_aa: CASSPGQGWTEQFF
d_call: NA; j_call: TRBJ2-2; clone_size: NA; cdr3_length: 18; v_call: TRBV18; cdr3_nt: TGTGCCAGCTCACTCAAGTCGGGTAGGCTCTCCTCCTCCGGGGAGCTGTTTTTT; cdr3_aa: CASSLKSGRLSSSGELFF
d_call: TRBD1; j_call: TRBJ2-5; clone_size: NA; cdr3_length: 18; v_call: TRBV6-1; cdr3_nt: TGTGCCAGCAGTGAAGCTCTACAGGGGGGAATTGTGCAAGAGACCCAGTACTTC; cdr3_aa: CASSEALQGGIVQETQYF
d_call: NA; j_call: TRBJ2-6; clone_size: few; cdr3_length: 16; v_call: TRBV19; cdr3_nt: TGTGCCAGCACCCACAGTCCAATCTCTGGGGCCAACGTCCTGACTTTC; cdr3_aa: CASTHSPISGANVLTF
d_call: NA; j_call: TRBJ2-1; clone_size: few; cdr3_length: 16; v_call: TRBV11-2; cdr3_nt: TGTGCCAGCAGCTTAGGAGACCAGGGCGCCTACAATGAGCAGTTCTTC; cdr3_aa: CASSLGDQGAYNEQFF
d_call: NA; j_call: TRBJ2-2; clone_size: few; cdr3_length: 14; v_call: TRBV4-2; cdr3_nt: TGTGCCAGCAGCCAAGCAGGGTCCGGCGGGGAGCTGTTTTTT; cdr3_aa: CASSQAGSGGELFF
d_call: TRBD2; j_call: TRBJ2-1; clone_size: NA; cdr3_length: 21; v_call: TRBV27; cdr3_nt: TGTGCCAGCAGTTTACTCCCCGGACTAGCGGGAGGGCCGATAAGGGCGAATGAGCAGTTCTTC; cdr3_aa: CASSLLPGLAGGPIRANEQFF
d_call: NA; j_call: TRBJ1-3; clone_size: NA; cdr3_length: 15; v_call: TRBV18; cdr3_nt: TGTGCCAGCTCACCGGCGGGGTTCACTGGAAACACCATATATTTT; cdr3_aa: CASSPAGFTGNTIYF
d_call: TRBD1; j_call: TRBJ1-1; clone_size: NA; cdr3_length: 13; v_call: TRBV11-3; cdr3_nt: TGTGCCAGCAGCCGACAGGGGGACACTGAAGCTTTCTTT; cdr3_aa: CASSRQGDTEAFF
d_call: NA; j_call: TRBJ2-3; clone_size: NA; cdr3_length: 16; v_call: TRBV13; cdr3_nt: TGTGCCAGCAGCCACCGGACACGACGGATTACAGATACGCAGTATTTT; cdr3_aa: CASSHRTRRITDTQYF
d_call: NA; j_call: TRBJ2-6; clone_size: few; cdr3_length: 15; v_call: TRBV13; cdr3_nt: TGTGCCAGCAGCTTAGACCTCTCTGGGGCCAACGTCCTGACTTTC; cdr3_aa: CASSLDLSGANVLTF
d_call: TRBD2; j_call: TRBJ2-3; clone_size: NA; cdr3_length: 16; v_call: TRBV7-2; cdr3_nt: TGTGCCAGCAGCCGACTAGCGGGAGGGAGCACAGATACGCAGTATTTT; cdr3_aa: CASSRLAGGSTDTQYF
d_call: TRBD1; j_call: TRBJ2-5; clone_size: NA; cdr3_length: 14; v_call: TRBV5-1; cdr3_nt: TGCGCCAGCAGCCTGGGACAGGGGGGGGAGACCCAGTACTTC; cdr3_aa: CASSLGQGGETQYF
d_call: TRBD2; j_call: TRBJ2-3; clone_size: few; cdr3_length: 14; v_call: TRBV7-2; cdr3_nt: TGTGCCAGCAGTTCCGGGACTAGCGGGATTACACAGTATTTT; cdr3_aa: CASSSGTSGITQYF
d_call: NA; j_call: TRBJ2-2; clone_size: NA; cdr3_length: 16; v_call: TRBV7-2; cdr3_nt: TGTGCCAGCAGCTTAGGAGGGGGGGCGGACACCGGGGAGCTGTTTTTT; cdr3_aa: CASSLGGGADTGELFF
d_call: NA; j_call: TRBJ2-3; clone_size: once; cdr3_length: 15; v_call: TRBV4-3; cdr3_nt: TGCGCCAGCAGCCAAGATTTCTCTAGCAGGGATACGCAGTATTTT; cdr3_aa: CASSQDFSSRDTQYF
d_call: NA; j_call: TRBJ2-7; clone_size: NA; cdr3_length: 15; v_call: TRBV5-1; cdr3_nt: TGCGCCAGCAGCCTTGAGGGCAGGGGTCCGGACGAGCAGTACTTC; cdr3_aa: CASSLEGRGPDEQYF
d_call: TRBD2; j_call: TRBJ2-2; clone_size: NA; cdr3_length: 14; v_call: TRBV29-1; cdr3_nt: TGCAGCGTTGAGCGGGAGGACAACACCGGGGAGCTGTTTTTT; cdr3_aa: CSVEREDNTGELFF
d_call: NA; j_call: TRBJ2-7; clone_size: once; cdr3_length: 14; v_call: TRBV6-5; cdr3_nt: TGTGCCAGCAGTTACTCGGTAGGTGCGGACGAGCAGTACTTC; cdr3_aa: CASSYSVGADEQYF
d_call: NA; j_call: TRBJ2-1; clone_size: NA; cdr3_length: 15; v_call: TRBV7-3; cdr3_nt: TGTGCCAGCAGCCGCGACAGAGGAGCCTACAATGAGCAGTTCTTC; cdr3_aa: CASSRDRGAYNEQFF
d_call: NA; j_call: TRBJ1-1; clone_size: NA; cdr3_length: 13; v_call: TRBV5-8; cdr3_nt: TGTGCCAGCAGCCCCGGACAGACGATTGAAGCTTTCTTT; cdr3_aa: CASSPGQTIEAFF
d_call: NA; j_call: TRBJ1-1; clone_size: few; cdr3_length: 12; v_call: TRBV2; cdr3_nt: TGTGCCAGCAACGCGGGAGTCACTGAAGCTTTCTTT; cdr3_aa: CASNAGVTEAFF
d_call: NA; j_call: TRBJ2-2; clone_size: NA; cdr3_length: 13; v_call: TRBV19; cdr3_nt: TGTGCCAGTAGTATCTGGAACACCGGGGAGCTGTTTTTT; cdr3_aa: CASSIWNTGELFF
d_call: TRBD2; j_call: TRBJ2-3; clone_size: NA; cdr3_length: 15; v_call: TRBV6-4; cdr3_nt: TGTGCCAGCAGCAAGGTAGGACTAGGCACAGATACGCAGTATTTT; cdr3_aa: CASSKVGLGTDTQYF
d_call: NA; j_call: TRBJ2-1; clone_size: once; cdr3_length: 13; v_call: TRBV7-2; cdr3_nt: TGTGCCAGCAGCTTAGCCCCCCCCAATGAGCAGTTCTTC; cdr3_aa: CASSLAPPNEQFF
d_call: NA; j_call: TRBJ2-1; clone_size: NA; cdr3_length: 13; v_call: TRBV6-5; cdr3_nt: TGTGCCAGCAGTTACACGGACGTCACTGAGCAGTTCTTC; cdr3_aa: CASSYTDVTEQFF
d_call: TRBD2; j_call: TRBJ2-1; clone_size: NA; cdr3_length: 16; v_call: TRBV11-3; cdr3_nt: TGTGCCAGCAGCTTATCCGGACTAGCGGGGGACAATGAGCAGTTCTTC; cdr3_aa: CASSLSGLAGDNEQFF
d_call: NA; j_call: TRBJ1-2; clone_size: few; cdr3_length: 12; v_call: TRBV10-3; cdr3_nt: TGTGCCATCACGGGCCAGAACTATGGCTACACCTTC; cdr3_aa: CAITGQNYGYTF
d_call: NA; j_call: TRBJ1-5; clone_size: NA; cdr3_length: 13; v_call: TRBV30; cdr3_nt: TGTGCCTGGAGTGATAGGGCGGACCAGCCCCAGCATTTT; cdr3_aa: CAWSDRADQPQHF
d_call: NA; j_call: TRBJ2-1; clone_size: NA; cdr3_length: 12; v_call: TRBV10-3; cdr3_nt: TGTGCCATCAATGAAGGGGGGAGGGAGCAGTTCTTC; cdr3_aa: CAINEGGREQFF
d_call: NA; j_call: TRBJ1-2; clone_size: NA; cdr3_length: 11; v_call: TRBV20-1; cdr3_nt: TGCAGTGCTAGCAGCAGCTATGGCTACACCTTC; cdr3_aa: CSASSSYGYTF
d_call: NA; j_call: TRBJ2-2; clone_size: once; cdr3_length: 12; v_call: TRBV13; cdr3_nt: TGTGCCAGCAGCCGATACACCGGGGAGCTGTTTTTT; cdr3_aa: CASSRYTGELFF
d_call: NA; j_call: TRBJ2-1; clone_size: NA; cdr3_length: 12; v_call: TRBV19; cdr3_nt: TGTGCCTCAAAAACCTCCTACAATGAGCAGTTCTTC; cdr3_aa: CASKTSYNEQFF
d_call: TRBD1; j_call: TRBJ1-1; clone_size: NA; cdr3_length: 13; v_call: TRBV7-2; cdr3_nt: TGTGCCAGCAGCTTTCGACAGGGGACTGAAGCTTTCTTT; cdr3_aa: CASSFRQGTEAFF
d_call: TRBD2; j_call: TRBJ2-1; clone_size: NA; cdr3_length: 19; v_call: TRBV10-1; cdr3_nt: TGCGCCAGCAGTGAGTCGGGAAAACTAAGCGGGAGCTCCTACAATGAGCAGTTCTTC; cdr3_aa: CASSESGKLSGSSYNEQFF
d_call: TRBD2; j_call: TRBJ2-2; clone_size: few; cdr3_length: 19; v_call: TRBV4-2; cdr3_nt: TGTGCCAGCAGCCAAGTGGGGACTAGCGGGAAATGGACCACCGGGGAGCTGTTTTTT; cdr3_aa: CASSQVGTSGKWTTGELFF
d_call: NA; j_call: TRBJ2-2; clone_size: NA; cdr3_length: 16; v_call: TRBV7-8; cdr3_nt: TGTGCCAGCAGCCCCCGGAGGGTTCGTGACACCGGGGAGCTGTTTTTT; cdr3_aa: CASSPRRVRDTGELFF
d_call: TRBD1; j_call: TRBJ2-3; clone_size: NA; cdr3_length: 16; v_call: TRBV27; cdr3_nt: TGTGCCAGCAGTTTGGCCGGGACAGGGGGCGAAGATACGCAGTATTTT; cdr3_aa: CASSLAGTGGEDTQYF
d_call: NA; j_call: TRBJ1-1; clone_size: few; cdr3_length: 13; v_call: TRBV19; cdr3_nt: TGTGCCAGTAGTATAGATCAGACAGATGAAGCTTTCTTT; cdr3_aa: CASSIDQTDEAFF
d_call: NA; j_call: TRBJ2-7; clone_size: NA; cdr3_length: 15; v_call: TRBV27; cdr3_nt: TGTGCCAGCAGTGCCCGGGCAGGGACATTGTACGAGCAGTACTTC; cdr3_aa: CASSARAGTLYEQYF
d_call: NA; j_call: TRBJ2-7; clone_size: NA; cdr3_length: 15; v_call: TRBV12-5; cdr3_nt: TGTGCTAGTGGCCCTGGGGGGGGCCTCGGCTACGAGCAGTACTTC; cdr3_aa: CASGPGGGLGYEQYF
d_call: NA; j_call: TRBJ2-1; clone_size: NA; cdr3_length: 15; v_call: TRBV2; cdr3_nt: TGTGCCAGCAGTTTTGTTTTCGACAGACCCAATGAGCAGTTCTTC; cdr3_aa: CASSFVFDRPNEQFF
d_call: TRBD1; j_call: TRBJ1-2; clone_size: few; cdr3_length: 12; v_call: TRBV5-6; cdr3_nt: TGTGCCAGCAGCCAGACAGGGGATGGCTACACCTTC; cdr3_aa: CASSQTGDGYTF
d_call: NA; j_call: TRBJ2-3; clone_size: NA; cdr3_length: 13; v_call: TRBV19; cdr3_nt: TGTGCCAGTAGCCCTCAGGCTACAGATACGCAGTATTTT; cdr3_aa: CASSPQATDTQYF